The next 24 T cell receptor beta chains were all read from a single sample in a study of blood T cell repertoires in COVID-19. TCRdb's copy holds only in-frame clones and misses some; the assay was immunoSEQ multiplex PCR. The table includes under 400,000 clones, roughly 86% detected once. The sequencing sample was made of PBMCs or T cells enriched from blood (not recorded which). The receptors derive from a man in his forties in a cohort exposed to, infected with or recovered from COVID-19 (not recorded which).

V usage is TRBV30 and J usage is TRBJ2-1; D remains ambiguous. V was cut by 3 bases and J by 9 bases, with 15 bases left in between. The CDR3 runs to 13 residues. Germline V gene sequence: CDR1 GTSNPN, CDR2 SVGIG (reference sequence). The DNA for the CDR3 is TGTGCCTGGAGGGAACGACATCTCCCTGAGCAGTTCTTC. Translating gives CAWRERHLPEQFF.

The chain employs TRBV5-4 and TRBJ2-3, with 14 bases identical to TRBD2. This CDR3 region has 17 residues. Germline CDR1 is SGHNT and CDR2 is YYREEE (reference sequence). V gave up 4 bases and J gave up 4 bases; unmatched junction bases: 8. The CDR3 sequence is CASSRGGTSGSSDTQYF. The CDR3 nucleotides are TGTGCCAGCAGCCGGGGCGGGACTAGCGGGAGTTCAGATACGCAGTATTTT.

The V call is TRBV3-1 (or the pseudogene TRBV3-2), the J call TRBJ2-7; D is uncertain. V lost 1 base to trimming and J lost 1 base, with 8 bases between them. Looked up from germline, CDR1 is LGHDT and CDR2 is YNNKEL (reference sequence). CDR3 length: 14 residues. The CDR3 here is CASSQVIQSYEQYF. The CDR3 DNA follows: TGTGCCAGCAGCCAAGTGATCCAGTCCTACGAGCAGTACTTC.

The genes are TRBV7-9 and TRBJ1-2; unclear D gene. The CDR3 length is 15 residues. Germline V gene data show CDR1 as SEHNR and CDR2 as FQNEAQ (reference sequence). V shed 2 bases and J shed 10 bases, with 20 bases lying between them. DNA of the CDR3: TGTGCCAGCAGCTTACCAGCCTCGGAGGGATTTTTCTACACCTTC. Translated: CASSLPASEGFFYTF.

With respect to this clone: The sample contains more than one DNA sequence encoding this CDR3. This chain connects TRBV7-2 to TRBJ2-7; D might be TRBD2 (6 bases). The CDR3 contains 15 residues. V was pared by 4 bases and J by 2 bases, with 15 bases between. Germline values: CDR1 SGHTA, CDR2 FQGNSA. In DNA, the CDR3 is TGTGCCAGCAGCTCCGGGGGAGGTGGCCCCTACGAGCAGTACTTC. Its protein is CASSSGGGGPYEQYF. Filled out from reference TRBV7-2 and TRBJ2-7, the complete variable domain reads GAGVSQSPSNKVTEKGKDVELRCDPISGHTALYWYRQSLGQGLEFLIYFQGNSAPDKSGLPSDRFSAERTGGSVSTLTIQRTQQEDSAVYLCASSSGGGGPYEQYFGPGTRLTVT.

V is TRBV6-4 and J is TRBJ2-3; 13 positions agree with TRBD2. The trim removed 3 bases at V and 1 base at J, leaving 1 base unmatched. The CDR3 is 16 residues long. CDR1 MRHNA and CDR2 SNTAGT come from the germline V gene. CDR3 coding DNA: TGTGCCAGCAGTGAAGGACTAGCGGGAGGCACAGATACGCAGTATTTT. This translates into CASSEGLAGGTDTQYF.

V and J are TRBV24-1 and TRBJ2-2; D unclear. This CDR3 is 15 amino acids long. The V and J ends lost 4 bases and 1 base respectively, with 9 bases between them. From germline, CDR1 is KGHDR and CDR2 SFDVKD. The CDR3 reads CATSEGRKNTGELFF. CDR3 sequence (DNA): TGTGCCACCAGTGAGGGCAGGAAGAACACCGGGGAGCTGTTTTTT.

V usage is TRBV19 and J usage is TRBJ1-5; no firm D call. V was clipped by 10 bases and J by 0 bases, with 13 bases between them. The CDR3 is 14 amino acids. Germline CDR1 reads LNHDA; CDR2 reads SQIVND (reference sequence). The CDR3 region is CATTRTISNQPQHF. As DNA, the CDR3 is TGTGCCACCACACGTACAATTAGCAATCAGCCCCAGCATTTT.

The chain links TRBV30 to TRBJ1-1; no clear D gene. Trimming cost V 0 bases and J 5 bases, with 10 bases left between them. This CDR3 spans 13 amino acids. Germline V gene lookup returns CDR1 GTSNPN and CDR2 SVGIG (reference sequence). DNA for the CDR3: TGTGCCTGGAGTGTACGATGGCTGACTGAAGCTTTCTTT. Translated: CAWSVRWLTEAFF.

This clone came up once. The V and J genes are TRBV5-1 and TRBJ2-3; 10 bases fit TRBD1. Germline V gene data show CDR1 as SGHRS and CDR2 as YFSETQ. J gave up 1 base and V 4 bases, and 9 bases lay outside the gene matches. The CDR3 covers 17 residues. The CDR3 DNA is TGCGCCAGCAGCCCCATCCGACAGGGGGCAGGCACAGATACGCAGTATTTT. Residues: CASSPIRQGAGTDTQYF. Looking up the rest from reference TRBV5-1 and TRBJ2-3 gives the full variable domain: KAGVTQTPRYLIKTRGQQVTLSCSPISGHRSVSWYQQTPGQGLQFLFEYFSETQRNKGNFPGRFSGRQFSNSRSEMNVSTLELGDSALYLCASSPIRQGAGTDTQYFGPGTRLTVL.

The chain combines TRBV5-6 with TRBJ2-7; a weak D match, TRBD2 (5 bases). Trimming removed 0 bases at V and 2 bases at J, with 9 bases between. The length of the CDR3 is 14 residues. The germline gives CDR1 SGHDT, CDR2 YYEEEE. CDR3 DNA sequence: TGTGCCAGCAGCTTGGCCGGGATAGCCTACGAGCAGTACTTC. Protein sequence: CASSLAGIAYEQYF.

The CDR3 loop is CASSPGQGYNEQFF. The CDR3 nucleotides are TGTGCCAGCAGCCCGGGACAGGGCTACAATGAGCAGTTCTTC. The chain employs TRBV14 and TRBJ2-1, with 9 bases lining up with TRBD1. The germline V gene encodes CDR1 SGHDN and CDR2 FVKESK. V was clipped by 4 bases and J by 3 bases; unmatched bases: 1. The CDR3 covers 14 residues.

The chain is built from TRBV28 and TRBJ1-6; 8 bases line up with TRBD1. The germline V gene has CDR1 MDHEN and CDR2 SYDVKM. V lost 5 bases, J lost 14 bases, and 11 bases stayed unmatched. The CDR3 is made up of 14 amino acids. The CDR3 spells CASSSDRGLGSLHF. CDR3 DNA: TGTGCCAGCAGTAGCGACAGGGGTCTGGGATCCCTCCACTTT.

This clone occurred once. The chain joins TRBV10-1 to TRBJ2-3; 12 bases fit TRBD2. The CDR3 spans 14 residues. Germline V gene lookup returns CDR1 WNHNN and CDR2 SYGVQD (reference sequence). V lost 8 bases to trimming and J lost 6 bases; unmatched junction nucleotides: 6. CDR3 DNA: TGCGCCAGCGAGACTAGCGGGAGTGCGGATACGCAGTATTTT. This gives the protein CASETSGSADTQYF.

The CDR3 DNA follows: TGTGCCAGCAGTCCATCTAGTCTCTCGCAGTATTTT. This gives the protein CASSPSSLSQYF. The chain recombines TRBV27 with TRBJ2-3; no clear D gene. This CDR3 comprises 12 residues. The V end lost 5 bases, the J end lost 10 bases, and 13 bases lay between the germline ends. CDR1 MNHEY and CDR2 SMNVEV come from the germline V gene (reference sequence).

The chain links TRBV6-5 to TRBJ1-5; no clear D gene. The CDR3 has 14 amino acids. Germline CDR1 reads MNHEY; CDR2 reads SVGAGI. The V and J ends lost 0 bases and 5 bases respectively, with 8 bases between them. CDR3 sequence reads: CASSYSGRYQPQHF. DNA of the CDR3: TGTGCCAGCAGTTACTCGGGCAGATATCAGCCCCAGCATTTT.

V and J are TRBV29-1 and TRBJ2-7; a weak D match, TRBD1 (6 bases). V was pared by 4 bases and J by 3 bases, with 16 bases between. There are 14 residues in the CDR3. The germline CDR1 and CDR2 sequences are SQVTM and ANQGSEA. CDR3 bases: TGCAGCGTTGCGTTGGAGGACAGTCTCTACGAGCAGTACTTC. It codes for CSVALEDSLYEQYF.

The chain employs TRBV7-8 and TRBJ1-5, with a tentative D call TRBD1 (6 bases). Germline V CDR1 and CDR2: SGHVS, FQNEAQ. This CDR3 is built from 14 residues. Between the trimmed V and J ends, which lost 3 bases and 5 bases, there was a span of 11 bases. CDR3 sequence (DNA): TGTGCCAGCAGCTTCGACAGGACTGATCAGCCCCAGCATTTT. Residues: CASSFDRTDQPQHF.

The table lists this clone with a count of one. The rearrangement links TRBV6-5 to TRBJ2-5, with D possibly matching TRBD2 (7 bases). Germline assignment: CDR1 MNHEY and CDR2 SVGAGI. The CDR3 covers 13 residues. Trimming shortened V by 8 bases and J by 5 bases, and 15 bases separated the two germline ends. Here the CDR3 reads CASRRGRWETQYF. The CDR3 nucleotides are TGTGCCAGCCGGCGGGGGCGGTGGGAGACCCAGTACTTC.

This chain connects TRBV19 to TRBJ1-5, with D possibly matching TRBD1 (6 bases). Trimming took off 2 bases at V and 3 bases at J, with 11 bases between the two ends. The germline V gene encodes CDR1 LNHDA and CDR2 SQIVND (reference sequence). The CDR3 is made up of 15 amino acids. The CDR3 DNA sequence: TGTGCCAGTAGTATAAGTTGGACAGTCAATCAGCCCCAGCATTTT. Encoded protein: CASSISWTVNQPQHF.

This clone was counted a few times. In DNA, the CDR3 is TGTGCCATCAGGGGACAGGGGGCTTCAAATTCACCCCTCCACTTT. It specifies CAIRGQGASNSPLHF. The V gene is TRBV10-3, the J gene TRBJ1-6, with TRBD1 matching 12 bases. Germline assignment: CDR1 ENHRY and CDR2 SYGVKD. CDR3 length: 15 residues. With 6 bases clipped from V and 7 bases from J, the junction kept 4 bases outside the gene matches.

This CDR3 is CASSVAYEKTEAFF. The CDR3 nucleotides are TGTGCCAGCAGCGTAGCCTACGAAAAGACTGAAGCTTTCTTT. This chain connects TRBV9 to TRBJ1-1; D is unclear. Per germline, CDR1 SGDLS and CDR2 YYNGEE. This CDR3 has 14 residues. V lost 0 bases and J 5 bases, leaving 11 bases between the germline ends.

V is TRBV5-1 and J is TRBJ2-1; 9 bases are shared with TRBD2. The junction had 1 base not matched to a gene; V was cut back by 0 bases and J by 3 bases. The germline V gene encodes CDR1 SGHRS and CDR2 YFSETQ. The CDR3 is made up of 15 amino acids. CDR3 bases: TGCGCCAGCAGCTTGGGACTAGCGGTCTACAATGAGCAGTTCTTC. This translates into CASSLGLAVYNEQFF.

The CDR3 nucleotides are TGTGCCAGCAGCCAAGTGCGAGCGGAGGGGTACGAGCAGTACTTC. This gives the protein CASSQVRAEGYEQYF. The chain has TRBV14 and TRBJ2-7, with D possibly matching TRBD2 (6 bases). Looked up from germline, CDR1 is SGHDN and CDR2 is FVKESK. The ends were cut back, 1 base at V and 4 bases at J, with 14 bases in the middle. CDR3 size: 15 residues.